This T cell receptor (beta chain) was identified during a study of regulatory T cells in long-lasting Graves disease. The wider study: Antithyroid drugs had been taken under 3 months by newly diagnosed Graves' patients.

According to the study, TCR beta libraries were built with iRepertoire HTBI primers and CDR3-region Arm-PCR. TCRdb processed the multiplex PCR reads anew with MiXCR; each CDR3 protein has one entry. This table holds 510,000 or so distinct CDR3 sequences, about 12% found once. Indicated time point: newly diagnosed GD, antithyroid drugs for less than 3 months. Extracted PBMC RNA gave rise to the TCR library. Patients were from an endocrinology department in Xi'an, China. Germline CDR1 SGDLS, CDR2 YYNGEE. This CDR3 spans 17 amino acids. V dropped 0 bases and J dropped 1 base, with 16 bases sitting between them. Study results and caveats: Results may be inaccurate due to the small sample size.

This clonotype showed up just a few times. Its antigen remains unknown. The same data also went into a second study, on T cells in Graves' hyperthyroidism and ophthalmopathy. This second study says: Using the HTBI primer set, a first-round RT-PCR was run on the TCR CDR3.

The sample here was peripheral blood mononuclear cells (PBMCs), taken at new diagnosis, from a patient treated with antithyroid drugs. V is TRBV9 and J is TRBJ2-5; perhaps TRBD2 as D (6 bases). The sequence was obtained from a woman between 25 and 40 years old with Graves disease. The CDR3 reads CASSVGGGAGIQETQYF. DNA of the CDR3: TGTGCCAGCAGCGTAGGGGGTGGGGCGGGAATCCAAGAGACCCAGTACTTC.